The present T cell receptor beta chain was sequenced within a study of vaccination and CD4 T cells after COVID-19. Oncomine TCR Beta short-read sequencing was applied to DNA from cultured CD4+ T cells. TCRdb processed the PCR reads anew with MiXCR; each CDR3 protein has one entry. The repertoire holds tens of thousands of distinct CDR3 sequences, 46% seen once, with about 12% in the top ten. Details on this clonotype: Its target is unknown.

Stated time point: late sampling 161 to 241 days after vaccination in three convalescent patients. Documented treatment: approximately nine-day PBMC culture with coronavirus spike peptide pools or control peptides (ViraFEST assay). This CDR3 has 13 amino acids. V gave up 7 bases and J gave up 6 bases; unmatched junction bases: 6. Germline loops: CDR1 MNHEY, CDR2 SMNVEV (reference sequence). The receptor was isolated from a human donor who had recovered from COVID-19. This sequence joins TRBV27 and TRBJ1-2; 9 nucleotides match TRBD1. The input for sequencing was CD4+ T cells from blood, cultured in vitro, taken about 7 months after SARS-CoV-2 vaccination. Here the CDR3 reads CASKTDRGDGYTF. The CDR3 DNA follows: TGTGCCAGCAAAACGGACAGGGGCGATGGCTACACCTTC.